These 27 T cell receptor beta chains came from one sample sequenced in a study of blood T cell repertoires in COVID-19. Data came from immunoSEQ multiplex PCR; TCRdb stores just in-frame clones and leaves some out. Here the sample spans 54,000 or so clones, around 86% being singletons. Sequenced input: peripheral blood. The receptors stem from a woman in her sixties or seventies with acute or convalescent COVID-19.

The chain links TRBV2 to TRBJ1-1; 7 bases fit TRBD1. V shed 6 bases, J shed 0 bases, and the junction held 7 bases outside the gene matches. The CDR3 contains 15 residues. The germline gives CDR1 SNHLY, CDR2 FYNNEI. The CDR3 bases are TGTGCCAGCAGCCATGGACAGGACATGAACACTGAAGCTTTCTTT. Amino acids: CASSHGQDMNTEAFF.

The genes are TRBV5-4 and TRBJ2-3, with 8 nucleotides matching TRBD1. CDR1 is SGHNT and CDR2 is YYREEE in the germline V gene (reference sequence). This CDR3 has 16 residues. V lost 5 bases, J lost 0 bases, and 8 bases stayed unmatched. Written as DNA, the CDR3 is TGTGCCAGCAGTACCGGGACAGGCCTTAGCACAGATACGCAGTATTTT. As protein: CASSTGTGLSTDTQYF.

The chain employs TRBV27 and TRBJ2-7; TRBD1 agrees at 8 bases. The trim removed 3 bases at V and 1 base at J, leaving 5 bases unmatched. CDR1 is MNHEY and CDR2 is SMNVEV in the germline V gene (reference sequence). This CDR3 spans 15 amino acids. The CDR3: CASSFHDRGSYEQYF. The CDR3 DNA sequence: TGTGCCAGCAGTTTCCACGACAGGGGTTCCTACGAGCAGTACTTC.

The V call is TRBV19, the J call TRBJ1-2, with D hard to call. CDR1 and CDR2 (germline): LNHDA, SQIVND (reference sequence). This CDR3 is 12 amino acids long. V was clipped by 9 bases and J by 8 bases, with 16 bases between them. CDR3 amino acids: CASRVYSRGYTF. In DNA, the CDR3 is TGTGCCAGCAGAGTCTACAGTCGAGGCTACACCTTC. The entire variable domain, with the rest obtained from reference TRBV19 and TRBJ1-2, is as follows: DGGITQSPKYLFRKEGQNVTLSCEQNLNHDAMYWYRQDPGQGLRLIYYSQIVNDFQKGDIAEGYSVSREKKESFPLTVTSAQKNPTAFYLCASRVYSRGYTFGSGTRLTVV.

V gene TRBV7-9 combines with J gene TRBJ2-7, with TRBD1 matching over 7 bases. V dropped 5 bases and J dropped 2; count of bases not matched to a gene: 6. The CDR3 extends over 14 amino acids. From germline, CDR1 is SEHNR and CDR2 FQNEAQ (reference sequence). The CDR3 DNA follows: TGTGCCAGCAGCCGCGGACAGGAGGCCTACGAGCAGTACTTC. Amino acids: CASSRGQEAYEQYF.

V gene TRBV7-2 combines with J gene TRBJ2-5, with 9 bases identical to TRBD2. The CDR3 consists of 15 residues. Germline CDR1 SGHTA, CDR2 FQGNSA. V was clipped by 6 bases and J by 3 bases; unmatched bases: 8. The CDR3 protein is CASSLAGGPEETQYF. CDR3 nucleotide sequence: TGTGCCAGCAGTCTGGCGGGGGGGCCTGAAGAGACCCAGTACTTC.

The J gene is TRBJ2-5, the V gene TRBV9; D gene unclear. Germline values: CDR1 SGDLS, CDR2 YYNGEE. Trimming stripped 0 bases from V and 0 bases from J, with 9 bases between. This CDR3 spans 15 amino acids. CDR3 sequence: CASSVGRLYQETQYF. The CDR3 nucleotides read TGTGCCAGCAGCGTAGGCAGGTTGTACCAAGAGACCCAGTACTTC.

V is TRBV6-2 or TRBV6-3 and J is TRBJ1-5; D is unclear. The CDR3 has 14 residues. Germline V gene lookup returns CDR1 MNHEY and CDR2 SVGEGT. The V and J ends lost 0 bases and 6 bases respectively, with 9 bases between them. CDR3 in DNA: TGTGCCAGCAGTTACTCGGCCCCCACTCAGCCCCAGCATTTT. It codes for CASSYSAPTQPQHF.

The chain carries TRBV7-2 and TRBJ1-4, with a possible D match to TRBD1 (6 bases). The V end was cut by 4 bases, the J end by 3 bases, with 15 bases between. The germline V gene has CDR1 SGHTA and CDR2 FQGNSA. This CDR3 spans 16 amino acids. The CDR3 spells CASSSSYREPNEKLFF. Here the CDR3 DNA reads TGTGCCAGCAGCTCCAGCTACAGGGAGCCTAATGAAAAACTGTTTTTT.

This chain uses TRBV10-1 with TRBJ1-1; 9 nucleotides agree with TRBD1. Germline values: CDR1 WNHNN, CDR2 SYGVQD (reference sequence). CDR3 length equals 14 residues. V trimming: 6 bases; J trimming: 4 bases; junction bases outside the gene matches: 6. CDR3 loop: CASRRTGGFTEAFF. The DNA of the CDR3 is TGCGCCAGCAGGCGTACAGGGGGCTTCACTGAAGCTTTCTTT.

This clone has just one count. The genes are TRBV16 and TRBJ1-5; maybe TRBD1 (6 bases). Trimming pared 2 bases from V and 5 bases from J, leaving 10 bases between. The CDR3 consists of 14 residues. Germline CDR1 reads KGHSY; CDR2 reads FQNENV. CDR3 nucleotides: TGTGCCAGCAGCCAAGACAGGCCAGATCAGCCCCAGCATTTT. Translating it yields CASSQDRPDQPQHF.

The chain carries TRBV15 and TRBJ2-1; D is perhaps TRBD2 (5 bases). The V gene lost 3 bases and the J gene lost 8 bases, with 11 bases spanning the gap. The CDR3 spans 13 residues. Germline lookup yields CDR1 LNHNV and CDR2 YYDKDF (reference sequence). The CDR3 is CATSSRQDYEQFF. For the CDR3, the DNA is TGTGCCACCAGCAGTCGCCAGGACTATGAGCAGTTCTTC.

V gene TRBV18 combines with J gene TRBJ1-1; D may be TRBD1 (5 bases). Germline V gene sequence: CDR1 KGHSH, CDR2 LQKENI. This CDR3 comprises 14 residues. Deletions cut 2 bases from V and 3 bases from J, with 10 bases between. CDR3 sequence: CASSPMRGDTEAFF. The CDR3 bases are TGTGCCAGCTCACCAATGCGGGGGGACACTGAAGCTTTCTTT.

For the CDR3, the DNA is TGTGCCAGCAGTTCCTCCGGGATTTTTAAGTACTTC. Translation: CASSSSGIFKYF. J is TRBJ2-7 and V is TRBV28; D perhaps matches TRBD2 (5 bases). Germline V lookup: CDR1 MDHEN, CDR2 SYDVKM. V lost 4 bases to trimming and J lost 11 bases, with 15 bases between them. The CDR3 length is 12 residues.

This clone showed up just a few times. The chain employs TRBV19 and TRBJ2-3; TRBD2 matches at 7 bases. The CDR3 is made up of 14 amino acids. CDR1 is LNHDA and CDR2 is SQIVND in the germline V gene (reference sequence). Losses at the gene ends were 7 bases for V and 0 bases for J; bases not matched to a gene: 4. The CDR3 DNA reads TGTGCCAGTAAGTTTAGCGGGAGCACAGATACGCAGTATTTT. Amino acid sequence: CASKFSGSTDTQYF.

CDR3 sequence: CASSAVKEWTLRDRLNTEAFF. CDR3 DNA: TGCGCCAGCAGCGCGGTGAAGGAATGGACTCTCCGGGACAGGTTGAACACTGAAGCTTTCTTT. The V call is TRBV5-1, the J call TRBJ1-1; 8 nucleotides align to TRBD1. There are 21 residues in the CDR3. The V and J ends lost 4 bases and 0 bases, in that order; junction bases with no gene match: 23. Germline loops: CDR1 SGHRS, CDR2 YFSETQ.

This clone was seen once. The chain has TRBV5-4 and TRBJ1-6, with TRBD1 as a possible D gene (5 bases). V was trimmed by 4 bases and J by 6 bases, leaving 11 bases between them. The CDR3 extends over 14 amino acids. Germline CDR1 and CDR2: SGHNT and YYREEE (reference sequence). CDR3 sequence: CASSARDRNSPLHF. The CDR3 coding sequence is TGTGCCAGCAGCGCCAGGGATCGTAATTCACCCCTCCACTTT.

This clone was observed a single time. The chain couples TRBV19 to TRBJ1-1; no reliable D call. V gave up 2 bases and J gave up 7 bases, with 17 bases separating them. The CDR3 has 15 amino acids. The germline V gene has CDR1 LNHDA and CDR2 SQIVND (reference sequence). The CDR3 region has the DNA TGTGCCAGTAGTATAACGTCTCTTACGACTCTTGAAGCTTTCTTT. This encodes CASSITSLTTLEAFF.

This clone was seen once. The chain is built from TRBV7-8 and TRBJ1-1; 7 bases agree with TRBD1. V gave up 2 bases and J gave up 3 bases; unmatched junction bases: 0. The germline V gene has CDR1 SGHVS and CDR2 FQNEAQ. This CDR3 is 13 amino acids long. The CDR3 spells CASSLQGDTEAFF. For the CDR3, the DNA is TGTGCCAGCAGCTTACAGGGGGACACTGAAGCTTTCTTT.

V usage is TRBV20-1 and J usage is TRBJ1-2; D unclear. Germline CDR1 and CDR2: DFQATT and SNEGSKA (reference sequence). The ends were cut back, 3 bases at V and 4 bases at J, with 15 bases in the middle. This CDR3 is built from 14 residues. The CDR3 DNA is TGCAGTGCTAGTGCTCGGGAGGAGATCTATGGCTACACCTTC. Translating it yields CSASAREEIYGYTF.

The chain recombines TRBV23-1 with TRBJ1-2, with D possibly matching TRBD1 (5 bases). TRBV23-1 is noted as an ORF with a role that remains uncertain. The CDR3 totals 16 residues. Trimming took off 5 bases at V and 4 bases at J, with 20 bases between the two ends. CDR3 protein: CASSAQCLQGCYGYTF. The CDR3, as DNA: TGCGCCAGCAGTGCCCAATGTCTGCAGGGCTGCTATGGCTACACCTTC.

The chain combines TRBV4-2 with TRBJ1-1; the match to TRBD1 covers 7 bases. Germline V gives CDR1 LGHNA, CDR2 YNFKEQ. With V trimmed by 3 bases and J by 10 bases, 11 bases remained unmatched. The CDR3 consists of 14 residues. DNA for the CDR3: TGTGCCAGCAGCCAGGAAGACAGGGTCGGGGTAGCTTTCTTT. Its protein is CASSQEDRVGVAFF.

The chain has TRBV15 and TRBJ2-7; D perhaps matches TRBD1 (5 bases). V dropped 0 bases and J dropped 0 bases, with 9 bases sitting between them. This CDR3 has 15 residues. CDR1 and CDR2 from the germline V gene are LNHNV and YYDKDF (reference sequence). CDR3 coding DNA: TGTGCCACCAGCAGAGATTTGGGGCACTCCTACGAGCAGTACTTC. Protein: CATSRDLGHSYEQYF.

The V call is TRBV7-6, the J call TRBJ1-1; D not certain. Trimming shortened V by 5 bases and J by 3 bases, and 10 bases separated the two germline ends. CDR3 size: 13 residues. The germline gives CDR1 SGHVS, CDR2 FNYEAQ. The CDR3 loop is CASSGGPHTEAFF. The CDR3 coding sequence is TGTGCCAGCAGCGGCGGGCCGCACACTGAAGCTTTCTTT. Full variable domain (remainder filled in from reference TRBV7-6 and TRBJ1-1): GAGVSQSPRYKVTKRGQDVALRCDPISGHVSLYWYRQALGQGPEFLTYFNYEAQQDKSGLPNDRFSAERPEGSISTLTIQRTEQRDSAMYRCASSGGPHTEAFFGQGTRLTVV.

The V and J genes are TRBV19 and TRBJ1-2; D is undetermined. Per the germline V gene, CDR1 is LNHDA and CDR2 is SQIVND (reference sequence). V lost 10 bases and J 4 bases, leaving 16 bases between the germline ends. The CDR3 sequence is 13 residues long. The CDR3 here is CATSPGSTYGYTF. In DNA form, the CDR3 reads TGTGCCACCTCCCCAGGCAGCACCTATGGCTACACCTTC.

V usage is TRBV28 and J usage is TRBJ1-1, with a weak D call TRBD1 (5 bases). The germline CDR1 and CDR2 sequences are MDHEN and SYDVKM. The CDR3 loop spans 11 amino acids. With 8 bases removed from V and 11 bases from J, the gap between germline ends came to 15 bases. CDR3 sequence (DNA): TGTGCCAGCGCGGGGGGGTTGGTTGCTTTCTTT. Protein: CASAGGLVAFF.

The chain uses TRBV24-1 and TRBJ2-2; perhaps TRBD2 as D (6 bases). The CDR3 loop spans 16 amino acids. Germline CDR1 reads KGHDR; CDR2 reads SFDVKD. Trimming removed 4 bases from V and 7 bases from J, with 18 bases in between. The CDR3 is CATSDLGLLDRGELFF. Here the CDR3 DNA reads TGTGCCACCAGTGACCTGGGACTGTTGGATCGCGGGGAGCTGTTTTTT.